These T cell receptor beta chains were read from a single sample in a study of shared clonotypes between healthy human individuals. Data came from immunoSEQ multiplex PCR; TCRdb stores just in-frame clones and leaves some out. This sample has approximately 440,000 clones, with about 74% found just once. Sequencing was carried out using PBMCs. These TCRs come from a middle-aged woman in good health. Some clones in this sample may be carry-over from other donors' samples. CDR3s include the opening cysteine and the closing phenylalanine or tryptophan. The order of the fields is V gene, J gene, clone size, D gene, CDR3 DNA, CDR3 protein. The D gene is left open where the match is weak. Clone size is given for some rows only: seen once, a few or many times, or a class if the clone is expanded.

v_call: TRBV6-5
j_call: TRBJ1-1
clone_size: NA
d_call: NA
cdr3_nt: TGTGCCAGCAGTTTGTGGGTTCTGAACAAGGGCACTGAAGCTTTCTTT
cdr3_aa: CASSLWVLNKGTEAFF

v_call: TRBV15
j_call: TRBJ1-5
clone_size: NA
d_call: NA
cdr3_nt: TGTGCCACCAGCGCCGGCGGAATATCTAGCAATCAGCCCCAGCATTTT
cdr3_aa: CATSAGGISSNQPQHF

v_call: TRBV5-4
j_call: TRBJ2-7
clone_size: once
d_call: TRBD2
cdr3_nt: TGTGCCAGCAGCCGCGGGACTAGCGGTTACGAGCAGTACTTC
cdr3_aa: CASSRGTSGYEQYF

v_call: TRBV4-1
j_call: TRBJ2-3
clone_size: NA
d_call: NA
cdr3_nt: TGCGCCAGCAGCCAATCCCTAGTGTCGGTTACGCAGTATTTT
cdr3_aa: CASSQSLVSVTQYF

v_call: TRBV5-1
j_call: TRBJ2-1
clone_size: NA
d_call: TRBD1
cdr3_nt: TGCGCCAGCAGCTCCCAGGGGGCCGTAAATGAGCAGTTCTTC
cdr3_aa: CASSSQGAVNEQFF

v_call: TRBV5-1
j_call: TRBJ2-5
clone_size: NA
d_call: NA
cdr3_nt: TGCGCCAGCAGCACCGGACCAGGGGGGCAAGAGACCCAGTACTTC
cdr3_aa: CASSTGPGGQETQYF

v_call: TRBV7-6
j_call: TRBJ1-1
clone_size: NA
d_call: NA
cdr3_nt: TGTGCCAGCAGCGCGGGACGGAACACTGAAGCTTTCTTT
cdr3_aa: CASSAGRNTEAFF

v_call: TRBV7-9
j_call: TRBJ1-1
clone_size: few
d_call: NA
cdr3_nt: TGTGCCAGCACCCCGGGGGGGGCAAAAATGAACACTGAAGCTTTCTTT
cdr3_aa: CASTPGGAKMNTEAFF

v_call: TRBV2
j_call: TRBJ2-7
clone_size: NA
d_call: NA
cdr3_nt: TGTGCCAGCAGCTTATGGGCTAACCCCTACGAGCAGTACTTC
cdr3_aa: CASSLWANPYEQYF

v_call: TRBV7-2
j_call: TRBJ1-1
clone_size: once
d_call: TRBD1
cdr3_nt: TGTGCCAGCAGCTTAGATAACAGGGGGACCACTGAAGCTTTCTTT
cdr3_aa: CASSLDNRGTTEAFF

v_call: TRBV5-5
j_call: TRBJ1-5
clone_size: NA
d_call: NA
cdr3_nt: TGTGCCAGCAGCTTGGTGGGCGGCCAAGATCAGCCCCAGCATTTT
cdr3_aa: CASSLVGGQDQPQHF

v_call: TRBV18
j_call: TRBJ2-7
clone_size: NA
d_call: NA
cdr3_nt: TGTGCCAGCTCACGAGCCGTTAGCGATACTTACGAGCAGTACTTC
cdr3_aa: CASSRAVSDTYEQYF

v_call: TRBV19
j_call: TRBJ2-4
clone_size: NA
d_call: NA
cdr3_nt: TGTGCCAGTAGTATTAGTGCGGGGTTGGCGGGGTTTCAGTACTTC
cdr3_aa: CASSISAGLAGFQYF

v_call: TRBV7-3
j_call: TRBJ1-1
clone_size: NA
d_call: NA
cdr3_nt: TGTGCCAGCAGTCCAGGGATGAACACTGAAGCTTTCTTT
cdr3_aa: CASSPGMNTEAFF

v_call: TRBV30
j_call: TRBJ2-2
clone_size: NA
d_call: NA
cdr3_nt: TGTGCCCGGGGATTACCCGCCTGGCGGGCGAACACCGGGGAGCTGTTCTTT
cdr3_aa: CARGLPAWRANTGELFF

v_call: TRBV6-1
j_call: TRBJ2-7
clone_size: once
d_call: NA
cdr3_nt: TGTGCCAGCAAGCGTCCGATCTCCTACGAGCAGTACTTC
cdr3_aa: CASKRPISYEQYF

v_call: TRBV7-9
j_call: TRBJ2-7
clone_size: NA
d_call: NA
cdr3_nt: TGTGCCAGCAGCCTCGGACGGGAGCAGTACTTC
cdr3_aa: CASSLGREQYF

v_call: TRBV9
j_call: TRBJ2-1
clone_size: many
d_call: TRBD2
cdr3_nt: TGTGCCAGCAGCGTAGGAGTTAGCGGGGGCACCTACAATGAGCAGTTCTTC
cdr3_aa: CASSVGVSGGTYNEQFF

v_call: TRBV30
j_call: TRBJ1-4
clone_size: NA
d_call: NA
cdr3_nt: TGTGCCTGGAGTCTAGGACTAAATGAAAAACTGTTTTTT
cdr3_aa: CAWSLGLNEKLFF

v_call: TRBV11-1
j_call: TRBJ2-2
clone_size: NA
d_call: NA
cdr3_nt: TGTGCCAGCAGCCTTATCAGGGGTGCCGGGGAGCTGTTTTTT
cdr3_aa: CASSLIRGAGELFF

v_call: TRBV15
j_call: TRBJ2-1
clone_size: few
d_call: NA
cdr3_nt: TGTGCCACCAGCAGAATCGGGGGTGAGCAGTTCTTC
cdr3_aa: CATSRIGGEQFF

v_call: TRBV5-7
j_call: TRBJ2-1
clone_size: NA
d_call: TRBD2
cdr3_nt: TGTGCCAGCAGCTTCGGACTAGCGGGTTACAATGAGCAGTTCTTC
cdr3_aa: CASSFGLAGYNEQFF

v_call: TRBV30
j_call: TRBJ1-1
clone_size: NA
d_call: NA
cdr3_nt: TGTGCCTGGAGTGTTAGTGTTGGGGAAACTGAAGCTTTCTTT
cdr3_aa: CAWSVSVGETEAFF

v_call: TRBV4-3
j_call: TRBJ2-7
clone_size: NA
d_call: NA
cdr3_nt: TGCGCCAGCAGCCAAGCGTTGGGGGGATACGAGCAGTACTTC
cdr3_aa: CASSQALGGYEQYF

v_call: TRBV7-9
j_call: TRBJ1-3
clone_size: NA
d_call: NA
cdr3_nt: TGTGCCAGCAGCTTAGGCCCTCTGACAGGAGGTGGAAACACCATATATTTT
cdr3_aa: CASSLGPLTGGGNTIYF

v_call: TRBV30
j_call: TRBJ1-4
clone_size: NA
d_call: TRBD1
cdr3_nt: TGTGCCTGGGGGACAGGGGGTGAAAAACTGTTTTTT
cdr3_aa: CAWGTGGEKLFF

v_call: TRBV5-1
j_call: TRBJ2-1
clone_size: NA
d_call: NA
cdr3_nt: TGCGCCAGCAGCTTGGTGGTTCCGAGTGGGGAGCAGTTCTTC
cdr3_aa: CASSLVVPSGEQFF

v_call: TRBV5-6
j_call: TRBJ2-2
clone_size: once
d_call: NA
cdr3_nt: TGTGCCAGCAGAGAGACAGGGAACACCGGGGAGCTGTTTTTT
cdr3_aa: CASRETGNTGELFF

v_call: TRBV7-9
j_call: TRBJ1-1
clone_size: once
d_call: TRBD1
cdr3_nt: TGTGCCAGCAGCGCAATACGACAGGGAGCAAACACTGAAGCTTTCTTT
cdr3_aa: CASSAIRQGANTEAFF

v_call: TRBV19
j_call: TRBJ2-1
clone_size: NA
d_call: TRBD2
cdr3_nt: TGTGCCAGTACCGCCGGGACTACCACGTACAATGAGCAGTTCTTC
cdr3_aa: CASTAGTTTYNEQFF

v_call: TRBV30
j_call: TRBJ2-3
clone_size: NA
d_call: NA
cdr3_nt: TGTGCCTGTAGCGGTAGCACAGATACGCAGTATTTT
cdr3_aa: CACSGSTDTQYF

v_call: TRBV10-2
j_call: TRBJ1-1
clone_size: NA
d_call: NA
cdr3_nt: TGCGCCAGCAGTGAACAGTTGAACACTGAAGCTTTCTTT
cdr3_aa: CASSEQLNTEAFF

v_call: TRBV15
j_call: TRBJ2-2
clone_size: NA
d_call: TRBD1
cdr3_nt: TGTGCCACCAGCAGAGACCCGGGACAGGGGTGGAACACCGGGGAGCTGTTTTTT
cdr3_aa: CATSRDPGQGWNTGELFF

v_call: TRBV5-1
j_call: TRBJ1-4
clone_size: NA
d_call: NA
cdr3_nt: TGCGCCAGCAGCGACGCAACTAATGAAAAACTGTTTTTT
cdr3_aa: CASSDATNEKLFF

v_call: TRBV18
j_call: TRBJ2-7
clone_size: NA
d_call: NA
cdr3_nt: TGTGCCAGCTCGGACAGAGGTGGCTACGAGCAGTACTTC
cdr3_aa: CASSDRGGYEQYF

v_call: TRBV7-9
j_call: TRBJ2-1
clone_size: NA
d_call: NA
cdr3_nt: TGTGCCAGCAGCTTAAGTCCCAGCTCCTACAATGAGCAGTTCTTC
cdr3_aa: CASSLSPSSYNEQFF

v_call: TRBV7-2
j_call: TRBJ2-3
clone_size: NA
d_call: NA
cdr3_nt: TGTGCCAGCAGCTTAGGTGGCAGCCGCACAGATACGCAGTATTTT
cdr3_aa: CASSLGGSRTDTQYF

v_call: TRBV7-9
j_call: TRBJ2-7
clone_size: NA
d_call: TRBD1
cdr3_nt: TGTGCCAGCAGCTTAGCGGGGGACAGGGTCGAGCAGTACTTC
cdr3_aa: CASSLAGDRVEQYF

v_call: TRBV7-2
j_call: TRBJ1-5
clone_size: NA
d_call: TRBD1
cdr3_nt: TGTGCCAGCAGCCTAAGGACAGGGGGCTCTCTGCCCCAGCATTTT
cdr3_aa: CASSLRTGGSLPQHF

v_call: TRBV28
j_call: TRBJ1-2
clone_size: NA
d_call: NA
cdr3_nt: TGTGCCAGCAGGGATGAGTGGGGCTACACCTTC
cdr3_aa: CASRDEWGYTF

v_call: TRBV19
j_call: TRBJ2-7
clone_size: NA
d_call: NA
cdr3_nt: TGTGCCAGTAGTACCCTGATAGGGGGAGTCGAGCAGTACTTC
cdr3_aa: CASSTLIGGVEQYF

v_call: TRBV30
j_call: TRBJ2-5
clone_size: medium-sized
d_call: NA
cdr3_nt: TGTGCCTGGAGTCCCGGGCGGGGATTGCAAGAGACCCAGTACTTC
cdr3_aa: CAWSPGRGLQETQYF

v_call: TRBV11-1
j_call: TRBJ2-7
clone_size: NA
d_call: NA
cdr3_nt: TGTGCCAGCAGCCGACAGGGAGGGACTCAACACGAGCAGTACTTC
cdr3_aa: CASSRQGGTQHEQYF

v_call: TRBV27
j_call: TRBJ2-2
clone_size: NA
d_call: TRBD2
cdr3_nt: TGTGCCAGCAGTTTAAGTCCTAGCGGGGCCGGGGAGCTGTTTTTT
cdr3_aa: CASSLSPSGAGELFF

v_call: TRBV30
j_call: TRBJ1-2
clone_size: few
d_call: TRBD1
cdr3_nt: TGTGCCTGGAGTCTTCTGGGACAGGGGAGCGCGCGGTCTGGCTACACCTTC
cdr3_aa: CAWSLLGQGSARSGYTF

v_call: TRBV18
j_call: TRBJ1-5
clone_size: NA
d_call: TRBD1
cdr3_nt: TGTGCCAGCTCACCGAGCCCTCCTCGGACAGGGGCGGATCAGCCCCAGCATTTT
cdr3_aa: CASSPSPPRTGADQPQHF

v_call: TRBV5-5
j_call: TRBJ1-5
clone_size: NA
d_call: NA
cdr3_nt: TGTGCCAGCAGCTTGAGGGCCTATAGCAATCAGCCCCAGCATTTT
cdr3_aa: CASSLRAYSNQPQHF

v_call: TRBV5-1
j_call: TRBJ2-1
clone_size: NA
d_call: TRBD2
cdr3_nt: TGCGCCAGCAGCCCCGGGACTAGCGGCTACAATGAGCAGTTCTTC
cdr3_aa: CASSPGTSGYNEQFF

v_call: TRBV19
j_call: TRBJ2-1
clone_size: NA
d_call: NA
cdr3_nt: TGTGCCAGTAGTACTGGGTACAATGAGCAGTTCTTC
cdr3_aa: CASSTGYNEQFF

v_call: TRBV11-2
j_call: TRBJ2-7
clone_size: NA
d_call: NA
cdr3_nt: TGTGCCAGCAGCTTGCGGGTCTCCTACGAGCAGTACTTC
cdr3_aa: CASSLRVSYEQYF

v_call: TRBV28
j_call: TRBJ1-3
clone_size: NA
d_call: NA
cdr3_nt: TGTGCCAGCAGTTTACCCCAGGTTCGGGTTGGAAACACCATATATTTT
cdr3_aa: CASSLPQVRVGNTIYF

v_call: TRBV25-1
j_call: TRBJ1-3
clone_size: NA
d_call: NA
cdr3_nt: TGTGCCAGCAGTGGCGCGGGATTTGGAAACACCATATATTTT
cdr3_aa: CASSGAGFGNTIYF